Each of the 32 T cell receptor beta chains below was sequenced from the same sample in a study of T cells after yellow fever vaccination. In TCRdb, the 5' RACE reads were re-called with MiXCR into one record per CDR3 protein. Seen here are around 320,000 distinct CDR3 sequences, about 10% observed once, and the top ten hold 3% to 4%. This specimen consisted of CD4+ T cells sorted from PBMCs, obtained 45 days after the yellow fever booster vaccination. All receptors come from a man in his late teens or twenties who received the YFV17D yellow fever vaccine.

The table lists this clonotype with a few counts. The chain uses TRBV7-2 and TRBJ2-1; TRBD2 aligns across 10 bases. V gave up 3 bases and J gave up 3 bases; unmatched junction bases: 8. CDR1 and CDR2 from the germline V gene are SGHTA and FQGNSA. The CDR3 runs 17 residues. This CDR3 is CASSFLGLADNYNEQFF. CDR3 DNA: TGTGCCAGCAGCTTCCTTGGACTAGCGGACAACTACAATGAGCAGTTCTTC.

The chain is built from TRBV9 and TRBJ1-5; D gene uncertain. Trimming cost V 4 bases and J 3 bases, with 8 bases left between them. Looked up from germline, CDR1 is SGDLS and CDR2 is YYNGEE. CDR3 length: 13 amino acids. The CDR3 sequence: CASSPRDNQPQHF. The CDR3 bases are TGTGCCAGCAGCCCCCGGGACAATCAGCCCCAGCATTTT.

The chain employs TRBV2 and TRBJ2-4, with 8 bases lining up with TRBD1. This CDR3 is built from 14 residues. Germline values: CDR1 SNHLY, CDR2 FYNNEI. J lost 9 bases, V lost 6 bases, and 10 bases had no gene match. CDR3 amino acids: CASRADRVIAIQYF. The CDR3 nucleotides read TGTGCCAGCAGGGCGGACAGGGTTATCGCCATTCAGTACTTC.

V is TRBV12-3 or TRBV12-4 and J is TRBJ1-2, with TRBD1 as a possible D gene (5 bases). V was trimmed by 2 bases and J by 3 bases, leaving 7 bases between them. This CDR3 region has 13 residues. CDR3 nucleotides: TGTGCCAGCAGTTTATTCAGGGACTATGGCTACACCTTC. This translates into CASSLFRDYGYTF.

The J gene is TRBJ1-6, the V gene TRBV21-1; TRBD1 reflects the table's D call only, with no check against the DNA. TRBV21-1 constitutes a pseudogene. The CDR3 sequence is 18 residues long. CDR3 DNA sequence: TGTGCCAGCAGCAAAGGCCGGGACAGGGGGCTATATAATTCACCCCTCCACTTT. Translation: CASSKGRDRGLYNSPLHF.

This sequence joins TRBV7-9 and TRBJ1-4, with D hard to call. Germline assignment: CDR1 SEHNR and CDR2 FQNEAQ (reference sequence). V was trimmed by 3 bases and J by 5 bases, leaving 4 bases between them. This CDR3 region has 12 residues. CDR3 DNA sequence: TGTGCCAGCAGCTTCCCAAATGAAAAACTGTTTTTT. Its translation is CASSFPNEKLFF.

This chain connects TRBV5-5 to TRBJ2-7, with D perhaps being TRBD1 or TRBD2 (5 bases each). From germline, CDR1 is SGHKS and CDR2 YYEKEE (reference sequence). V lost 2 bases and J 0 bases, leaving 12 bases between the germline ends. The CDR3 has 15 residues. CDR3 in DNA: TGTGCCAGCAGCTTTGCCCGGGACGACTCCTACGAGCAGTACTTC. This codes for CASSFARDDSYEQYF.

There are a few counts of this clonotype. The chain joins TRBV5-1 to TRBJ1-2; D gene uncertain. The ends were cut back, 0 bases at V and 3 bases at J, with 12 bases in the middle. CDR3 length: 15 residues. Germline values: CDR1 SGHRS, CDR2 YFSETQ. The CDR3 is CASSLEAGLDYGYTF. The CDR3 DNA reads as TGCGCCAGCAGCTTGGAGGCAGGTCTCGACTATGGCTACACCTTC.

The rearrangement joins TRBV20-1 to TRBJ1-2; a possible D gene is TRBD1 (5 bases). CDR1 and CDR2 from the germline V gene are DFQATT and SNEGSKA (reference sequence). This CDR3 region has 14 residues. Between the trimmed V and J ends, which lost 3 bases and 5 bases, there was a span of 16 bases. The chain's CDR3 is CSASILRGSYGYTF. The DNA of the CDR3 is TGCAGTGCTAGTATTCTTAGGGGCTCTTATGGCTACACCTTC.

This clonotype has just a few counts. The V gene is TRBV28, the J gene TRBJ2-5; 11 nucleotides line up with TRBD2. The CDR3 totals 17 residues. After removal of 2 bases from V and 9 bases from J, the junction contained 14 bases not matched to a gene. The germline CDR1 and CDR2 sequences are MDHEN and SYDVKM. The CDR3 sequence: CASSLLVAGGTSGAQYF. In DNA, the CDR3 is TGTGCCAGCAGTTTACTAGTAGCGGGGGGGACAAGTGGGGCCCAGTACTTC.

V gene TRBV9 combines with J gene TRBJ2-3, with 12 positions matching TRBD2. From germline, CDR1 is SGDLS and CDR2 YYNGEE. J gave up 10 bases and V 0 bases, and 9 bases lay outside the gene matches. The CDR3 length is 16 residues. CDR3: CASSVAGTSGPTAQYF. In DNA, the CDR3 is TGTGCCAGCAGCGTAGCTGGGACTAGCGGGCCCACCGCGCAGTATTTT.

The chain links TRBV20-1 to TRBJ2-1, with D possibly TRBD2 on 5 matching bases. The CDR3 is made up of 14 amino acids. Germline V gene sequence: CDR1 DFQATT, CDR2 SNEGSKA (reference sequence). Trimming shortened V by 3 bases and J by 5 bases, and 14 bases separated the two germline ends. CDR3 residues: CSASVAGSDNEQFF. The CDR3 nucleotides are TGCAGTGCTAGCGTGGCGGGTAGCGACAATGAGCAGTTCTTC.

The chain couples TRBV2 to TRBJ1-3, with TRBD1 as a possible D gene (6 bases). The germline gives CDR1 SNHLY, CDR2 FYNNEI. V was clipped by 6 bases and J by 4 bases, with 19 bases between them. This CDR3 region has 16 residues. The CDR3 DNA reads TGTGCCAGCAGAGGGGGGCAGGCGAATCGGGGAAACACCATATATTTT. The encoded protein is CASRGGQANRGNTIYF.

The chain carries TRBV2 and TRBJ1-6, with a weak D call TRBD1 (5 bases). Germline V gene lookup returns CDR1 SNHLY and CDR2 FYNNEI. The CDR3 sequence is 12 residues long. Trimming pared 6 bases from V and 16 bases from J, leaving 16 bases between. The DNA of the CDR3 is TGTGCCAGCAGAACCCCGGGGGGGTTGCTCCACTTT. It codes for CASRTPGGLLHF.

J is TRBJ2-2 and V is TRBV25-1, with D possibly matching TRBD1 (6 bases). CDR1 MGHDK and CDR2 SYGVNS come from the germline V gene. The CDR3 extends over 14 amino acids. V was trimmed by 2 bases and J by 6 bases, leaving 10 bases between them. CDR3 region: CASSEQNRAGELFF. Here the CDR3 DNA reads TGTGCCAGCAGTGAACAAAACAGGGCCGGGGAGCTGTTTTTT.

V is TRBV12-3 or TRBV12-4 and J is TRBJ1-5, with 8 bases identical to TRBD1. Losses at the gene ends were 4 bases for V and 6 bases for J; bases not matched to a gene: 2. CDR3 size: 13 residues. CDR3 region: CASSSGGPQPQHF. For the CDR3, the DNA is TGTGCCAGCAGTTCAGGGGGCCCTCAGCCCCAGCATTTT.

V is TRBV6-5 and J is TRBJ1-6; a possible D gene is TRBD1 (5 bases). Trimming stripped 6 bases from V and 0 bases from J, with 9 bases between. The germline V gene has CDR1 MNHEY and CDR2 SVGAGI. The CDR3 loop spans 15 amino acids. The CDR3 bases are TGTGCCAGCAGCCCAGGGTTCTCCTATAATTCACCCCTCCACTTT. Translating gives CASSPGFSYNSPLHF.

The V call is TRBV15, the J call TRBJ2-7; 8 nucleotides match TRBD1. The length of the CDR3 is 18 residues. J was trimmed by 7 bases and V by 1 base; bases with no gene match: 18. Per germline, CDR1 LNHNV and CDR2 YYDKDF (reference sequence). CDR3: CATSRVLPWTGLSGEQYV. The CDR3 bases are TGTGCCACCAGCAGAGTTTTACCTTGGACAGGGCTCTCGGGGGAGCAGTACGTC.

The chain combines TRBV6-2 or TRBV6-3 with TRBJ1-5; unclear D gene. V was cut by 8 bases and J by 2 bases, with 4 bases left in between. The CDR3 spans 11 residues. Germline V gene data show CDR1 as MNHEY and CDR2 as SVGEGT. Written as DNA, the CDR3 is TGTGCCAGCGGGGGCAATCAGCCCCAGCATTTT. Translation: CASGGNQPQHF.

This clonotype was counted many times. The V and J genes are TRBV5-1 and TRBJ1-4; D gene unclear. The CDR3 runs to 15 residues. V shed 3 bases and J shed 3 bases, with 12 bases lying between them. The germline CDR1 and CDR2 sequences are SGHRS and YFSETQ. In DNA, the CDR3 is TGCGCCAGCAGCTCTGGACCCCCACCTAATGAAAAACTGTTTTTT. Amino acids: CASSSGPPPNEKLFF. The entire variable domain, with the rest obtained from reference TRBV5-1 and TRBJ1-4, is as follows: KAGVTQTPRYLIKTRGQQVTLSCSPISGHRSVSWYQQTPGQGLQFLFEYFSETQRNKGNFPGRFSGRQFSNSRSEMNVSTLELGDSALYLCASSSGPPPNEKLFFGSGTQLSVL.

This chain uses TRBV29-1 with TRBJ1-4; D possibly corresponds to TRBD1 (6 bases). V gave up 7 bases and J gave up 0 bases, with 12 bases separating them. CDR3 length: 14 amino acids. Germline-derived CDR1 and CDR2 are SQVTM and ANQGSEA. The CDR3 bases are TGCAGCGGGAGCACAGGGACAACTAATGAAAAACTGTTTTTT. Amino acids: CSGSTGTTNEKLFF.

This clonotype was recorded at least ten times. V is TRBV28 and J is TRBJ1-1, with D unresolved. CDR3 length: 11 amino acids. V dropped 7 bases and J dropped 5 bases, with 8 bases sitting between them. Germline loops: CDR1 MDHEN, CDR2 SYDVKM. The CDR3 nucleotides read TGTGCCAGCACCTTGTGGACTGAAGCTTTCTTT. It is translated as CASTLWTEAFF.

At least ten counts were recorded for this clonotype. The V call is TRBV7-2, the J call TRBJ2-3, with a tentative D call TRBD2 (5 bases). V shed 5 bases and J shed 4 bases, with 13 bases lying between them. Looked up from germline, CDR1 is SGHTA and CDR2 is FQGNSA. The CDR3 consists of 14 residues. The CDR3, as DNA: TGTGCCAGCAGCGCCCTTTTACTAGCAGATACGCAGTATTTT. Its protein is CASSALLLADTQYF.

The chain joins TRBV10-3 to TRBJ2-1; the match to TRBD2 covers 11 bases. The germline V gene encodes CDR1 ENHRY and CDR2 SYGVKD. J was trimmed by 9 bases and V by 4 bases; bases with no gene match: 5. This CDR3 comprises 14 residues. The CDR3 bases are TGTGCCATCAGTGGACTAGCGGGGCCTAGTGAGCAGTTCTTC. This encodes CAISGLAGPSEQFF.

CDR3 sequence (DNA): TGCAGTGCTCCCCATGTTGGGGCGGTGGCAGGCGAGCAGTACTTC. Its translation: CSAPHVGAVAGEQYF. J is TRBJ2-7 and V is TRBV20-1; perhaps TRBD1 as D (5 bases). Trimming took 5 bases from V and 6 from J, leaving 23 bases between them. The CDR3 has 15 amino acids. The V gene's germline CDR1 is DFQATT and CDR2 SNEGSKA (reference sequence).

V usage is TRBV21-1 and J usage is TRBJ2-7; no DNA check was done on the table's D call, TRBD1. TRBV21-1 is tagged as a pseudogene. This CDR3 comprises 14 residues. CDR3 DNA: TGTGCCAGCAGCGAAGGACAGGCTCCCTACGAGCAGTACGTC. It is translated as CASSEGQAPYEQYV.

The chain links TRBV7-3 to TRBJ2-1, with D tentatively TRBD1 (5 bases). The CDR3 spans 18 residues. V lost 2 bases and J lost 1, with 18 bases in between. The germline gives CDR1 SGHTA, CDR2 FQGTGA. The CDR3 protein is CASSLGVMGLSSYNEQFF. The CDR3 region has the DNA TGTGCCAGCAGCTTAGGAGTGATGGGGCTAAGTTCCTACAATGAGCAGTTCTTC.

With respect to this clonotype: This may be a read error, as it is one base from a much larger clone. The CDR3 does not end in the conserved phenylalanine or tryptophan, so this is likely a read error. The CDR3 bases are TGTGCCAGCTCACGGGACATCCAAGAGACCCAGTACTAC. Its translation is CASSRDIQETQYY. The rearrangement joins TRBV18 to TRBJ2-5, with D possibly matching TRBD1 (6 bases). Germline assignment: CDR1 KGHSH and CDR2 LQKENI. V shed 4 bases and J shed 1 base, with 7 bases lying between them. This CDR3 region has 13 residues.

The chain recombines TRBV6-2 or TRBV6-3 with TRBJ2-1, with 11 bases identical to TRBD2. This CDR3 has 18 residues. Losses at the gene ends were 7 bases for V and 0 bases for J; bases not matched to a gene: 11. Germline loops: CDR1 MNHEY, CDR2 SVGEGT. Here the CDR3 reads CASKDSKLAGASYNEQFF. The CDR3 DNA reads TGTGCCAGCAAGGATAGTAAACTAGCGGGGGCCTCCTACAATGAGCAGTTCTTC.

The rearrangement uses TRBV24-1 and TRBJ2-3, with D possibly TRBD2 on 6 matching bases. The CDR3 totals 14 residues. The V gene's germline CDR1 is KGHDR and CDR2 SFDVKD. Trimming took 6 bases from V and 6 from J, leaving 15 bases between them. CDR3 coding DNA: TGTGCCACCAGTCTGCCGGGGGTGGCGGATACGCAGTATTTT. Protein: CATSLPGVADTQYF.

This clonotype was counted a few times. V gene TRBV7-9 combines with J gene TRBJ1-2; D uncertain. Germline CDR1 is SEHNR and CDR2 is FQNEAQ (reference sequence). The V end lost 5 bases, the J end lost 2 bases, and 12 bases lay between the germline ends. The CDR3 has 14 amino acids. This CDR3 reads CASSPPGGNYGYTF. The CDR3 bases are TGTGCCAGCAGCCCCCCGGGAGGGAACTATGGCTACACCTTC.

The rearrangement links TRBV6-4 to TRBJ2-2, with a weak D call TRBD2 (5 bases). V was cut by 6 bases and J by 2 bases, with 10 bases left in between. This CDR3 is built from 14 residues. Germline CDR1 MRHNA, CDR2 SNTAGT. In DNA, the CDR3 is TGTGCCAGCAGGAGGGTCCCTAACACCGGGGAGCTGTTTTTT. It encodes CASRRVPNTGELFF.